What follows describes a single T cell receptor (beta chain). Its antigen is as yet unknown. CD45RO-negative, CCR7-selected cells formed the naive CD8 fraction, which excluded terminally differentiated effector memory CD45RA+ cells. Those who donated were healthy HIV-negative adults, with no recent acute infections or vaccinations reported. The record originates from a study of shared clonotypes between healthy human individuals. This CDR3 spans 18 amino acids. After removal of 3 bases from V and 2 bases from J, the junction contained 15 bases not matched to a gene. The germline V gene has CDR1 SGHVS and CDR2 FNYEAQ. Study-level points and caveats: Compared with memory subsets, naive subsets generally had larger estimated richness.

TCRdb keeps only in-frame clones here, not all; method: immunoSEQ multiplex PCR. The table shows over 800,000 clones, with more than 85% occurring only once. What was sequenced was naive CD8+ T cells sorted from blood. The V gene is TRBV7-6, the J gene TRBJ2-5; 7 bases agree with TRBD1. The TCR was taken from a man aged 25 to 45 in good health. The CDR3 DNA reads TGTGCCAGCAGCTTTGGACAGGAGGAGGTCCCCGCACAAGAGACCCAGTACTTC. Translated, it gives CASSFGQEEVPAQETQYF. Variable domain in full (rest from reference TRBV7-6 and TRBJ2-5): GAGVSQSPRYKVTKRGQDVALRCDPISGHVSLYWYRQALGQGPEFLTYFNYEAQQDKSGLPNDRFSAERPEGSISTLTIQRTEQRDSAMYRCASSFGQEEVPAQETQYFGPGTRLLVL.